This TCR beta chain derives from a study of OX40 agonist ivuxolimab in advanced cancers. Study information: Ivuxolimab, an agonistic anti-OX40 (CD134) antibody, was given to patients. A mean age of approximately 60 years, range about 20 to 85, was recorded, and under 85% were male.

CDR1 SGHTA and CDR2 FQGNSA come from the germline V gene. CDR3 length: 16 residues. J gave up 0 bases and V 1 base, and 5 bases lay outside the gene matches. Measured with immunoSEQ multiplex PCR; TCRdb has only the in-frame clones, and not every one. The table includes about 34,000 clones, approximately 80% detected once. Overall study findings and caveats: Averaging showed that CD8+ T cells had more expanded clones than CD4+ did. CD4+ and CD8+ blood T cells expanded clonally by week 6 at 0.1 to 3.0 mg/kg.

Comment on this clone: What it binds is not known.

The chain employs TRBV7-2 and TRBJ1-2, with 7 positions matching TRBD1. The source material was CD4+ or CD8+ T cells sorted from blood, sampled in a trial of the OX40 agonist ivuxolimab. The TCR was taken from an adult with an advanced solid tumor such as melanoma, head and neck, liver or kidney cancer. Here the CDR3 reads CASSLGLGTANYGYTF. CDR3 in DNA: TGTGCCAGCAGCTTAGGTCTGGGGACAGCTAACTATGGCTACACCTTC.